Reported below is one T cell receptor (beta chain). At the DNA level, this CDR3 is encoded by other sequences in the same sample as well. The sample comes from a study of shared clonotypes between healthy human individuals. This CDR3 has 14 residues. From germline, CDR1 is MNHEY and CDR2 SVGAGI. The V and J ends lost 6 bases and 0 bases, in that order; junction bases with no gene match: 3. Among the donors, all were Caucasian adults who lived in Nashville, Tennessee. Repertoires were generated with immunoSEQ multiplex PCR, while TCRdb's copy carries only in-frame clones and drops some. The sample lists more than 550,000 clones; around 77% were seen once.

The chain couples TRBV6-5 to TRBJ2-7, with TRBD1 matching 9 bases. This receptor was obtained from a woman aged 25 to 39 in good health. The source material was memory CD4+ T cells sorted from blood. Subset given: CD45RA-negative fraction. The CDR3 protein is CASSRTGASYEQYF. In DNA form, the CDR3 reads TGTGCCAGCAGCCGGACAGGGGCCTCCTACGAGCAGTACTTC.